Listed here is a single T cell receptor beta chain. The antigen is not known. This sample is drawn from a study of identifying expanded T cells in peripheral blood. Overall study findings and caveats: Approximately two-week clone count variance significantly increased as total template count grew. Approximately 1.1 clones differed between technical replicates, versus around 15 and 19 over time.

Germline values: CDR1 KGHSH, CDR2 LQKENI. Trimming removed 0 bases from V and 6 bases from J; junction bases left unmatched: 4. This CDR3 is 14 amino acids long. Sequencing used immunoSEQ multiplex PCR; TCRdb keeps in-frame clones, though not all of them. The table includes approximately 100,000 clones, roughly nine tenths detected once. Sequenced material: blood. This chain connects TRBV18 to TRBJ2-7; 8 bases are shared with TRBD1. This TCR derives from a person between 18 and 75 years old in good health. CDR3 nucleotide sequence: TGTGCCAGCTCACCACCACAGGGGGGAAGCGAGCAGTACTTC. This gives the protein CASSPPQGGSEQYF. Complete variable domain (other parts from reference TRBV18 and TRBJ2-7): NAGVMQNPRHLVRRRGQEARLRCSPMKGHSHVYWYRQLPEEGLKFMVYLQKENIIDESGMPKERFSAEFPKEGPSILRIQQVVRGDSAAYFCASSPPQGGSEQYFGPGTRLTVT.